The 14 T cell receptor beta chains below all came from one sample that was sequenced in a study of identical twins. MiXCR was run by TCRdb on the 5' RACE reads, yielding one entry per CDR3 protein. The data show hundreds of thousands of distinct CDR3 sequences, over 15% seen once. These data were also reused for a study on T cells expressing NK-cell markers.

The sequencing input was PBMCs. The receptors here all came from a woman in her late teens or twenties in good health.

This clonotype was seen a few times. The CDR3 protein is CSVLAEDSNQPQHF. CDR3 DNA sequence: TGCAGCGTTCTGGCAGAAGATAGCAATCAGCCCCAGCATTTT. This rearrangement joins TRBV29-1 to TRBJ1-5, with D unresolved. V was trimmed by 5 bases and J by 0 bases, leaving 11 bases between them. From germline, CDR1 is SQVTM and CDR2 ANQGSEA. The CDR3 has 14 amino acids.

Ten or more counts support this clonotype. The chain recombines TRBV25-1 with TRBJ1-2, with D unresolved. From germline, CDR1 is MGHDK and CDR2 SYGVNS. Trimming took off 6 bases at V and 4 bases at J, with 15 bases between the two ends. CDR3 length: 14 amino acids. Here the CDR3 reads CASSWGGNLYGYTF. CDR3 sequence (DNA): TGTGCCAGCAGCTGGGGAGGGAACCTCTATGGCTACACCTTC.

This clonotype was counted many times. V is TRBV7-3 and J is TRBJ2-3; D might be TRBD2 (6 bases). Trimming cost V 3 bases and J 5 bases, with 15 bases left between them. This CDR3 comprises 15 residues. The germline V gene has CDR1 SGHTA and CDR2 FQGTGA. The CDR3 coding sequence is TGTGCCAGCAGCTTGGGAACTAGCAATCAAGATACGCAGTATTTT. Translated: CASSLGTSNQDTQYF.

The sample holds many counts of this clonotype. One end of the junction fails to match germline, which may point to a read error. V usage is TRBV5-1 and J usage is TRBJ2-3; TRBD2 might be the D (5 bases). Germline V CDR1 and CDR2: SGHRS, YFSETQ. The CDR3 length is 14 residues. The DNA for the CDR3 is TGTGCCAGCAGCTTAGCGACGAGCACAGATACGCAGTATTTT. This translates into CASSLATSTDTQYF.

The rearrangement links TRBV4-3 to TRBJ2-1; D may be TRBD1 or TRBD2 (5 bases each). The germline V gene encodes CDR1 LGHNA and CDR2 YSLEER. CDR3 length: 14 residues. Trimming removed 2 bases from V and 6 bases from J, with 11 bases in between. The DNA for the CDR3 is TGCGCCAGCAGCCAACAGGCTGGGGGCAATGAGCAGTTCTTC. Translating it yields CASSQQAGGNEQFF.

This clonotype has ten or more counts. The CDR3 spells CASSLVFGGPRNEQFF. The CDR3 DNA is TGCGCCAGCAGCTTGGTGTTTGGCGGCCCTCGGAATGAGCAGTTCTTC. The chain employs TRBV5-1 and TRBJ2-1; D gene ambiguous. V was clipped by 0 bases and J by 7 bases, with 17 bases between them. This CDR3 is built from 16 residues. Germline CDR1 SGHRS, CDR2 YFSETQ.

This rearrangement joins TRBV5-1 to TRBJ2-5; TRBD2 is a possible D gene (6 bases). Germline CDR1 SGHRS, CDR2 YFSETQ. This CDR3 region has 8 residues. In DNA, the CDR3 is TGCGTGGAGGGGACCCAGTACTTC. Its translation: CVEGTQYF. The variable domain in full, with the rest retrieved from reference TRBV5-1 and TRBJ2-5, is KAGVTQTPRYLIKTRGQQVTLSCSPISGHRSVSWYQQTPGQGLQFLFEYFSETQRNKGNFPGRFSGRQFSNSRSEMNVSTLELGDSALYLCVEGTQYFGPGTRLLVL.

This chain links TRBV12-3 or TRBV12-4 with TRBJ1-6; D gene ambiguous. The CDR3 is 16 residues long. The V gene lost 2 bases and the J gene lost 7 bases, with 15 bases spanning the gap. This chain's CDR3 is CASSLSAGRQNSPLHF. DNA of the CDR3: TGTGCCAGCAGTTTATCGGCAGGCAGGCAAAATTCACCCCTCCACTTT.

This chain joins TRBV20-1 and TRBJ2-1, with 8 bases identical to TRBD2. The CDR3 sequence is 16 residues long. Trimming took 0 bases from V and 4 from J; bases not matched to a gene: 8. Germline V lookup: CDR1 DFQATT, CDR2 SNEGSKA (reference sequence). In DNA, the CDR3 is TGCAGTGCTAGAGATGTCCGACTAGCGATTTACAATGAGCAGTTCTTC. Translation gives CSARDVRLAIYNEQFF.

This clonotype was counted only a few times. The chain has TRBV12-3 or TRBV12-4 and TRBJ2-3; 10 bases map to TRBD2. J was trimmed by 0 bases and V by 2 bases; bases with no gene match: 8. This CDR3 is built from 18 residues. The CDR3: CASSLRSLAGASTDTQYF. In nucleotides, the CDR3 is TGTGCCAGCAGTTTAAGGTCTCTAGCGGGGGCCAGCACAGATACGCAGTATTTT.

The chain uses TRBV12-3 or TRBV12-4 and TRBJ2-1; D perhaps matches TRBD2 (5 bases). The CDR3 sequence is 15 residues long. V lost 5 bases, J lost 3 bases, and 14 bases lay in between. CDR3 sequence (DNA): TGTGCCAGCAGTCAAGGGAGCGTGGGCTACAATGAGCAGTTCTTC. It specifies CASSQGSVGYNEQFF.

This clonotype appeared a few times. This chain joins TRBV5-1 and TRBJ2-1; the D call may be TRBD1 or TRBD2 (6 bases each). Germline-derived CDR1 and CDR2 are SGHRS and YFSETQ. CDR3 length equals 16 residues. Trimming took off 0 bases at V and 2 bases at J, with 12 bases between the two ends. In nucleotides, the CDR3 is TGCGCCAGCAGCTTGGTTTCGGGGGCGGCCTACAATGAGCAGTTCTTC. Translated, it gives CASSLVSGAAYNEQFF.

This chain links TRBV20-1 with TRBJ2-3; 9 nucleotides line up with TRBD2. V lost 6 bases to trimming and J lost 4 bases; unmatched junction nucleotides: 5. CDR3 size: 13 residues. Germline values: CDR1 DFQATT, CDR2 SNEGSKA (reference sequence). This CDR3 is CSAGTSSADTQYF. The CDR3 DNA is TGCAGTGCAGGGACTAGCAGCGCAGATACGCAGTATTTT.

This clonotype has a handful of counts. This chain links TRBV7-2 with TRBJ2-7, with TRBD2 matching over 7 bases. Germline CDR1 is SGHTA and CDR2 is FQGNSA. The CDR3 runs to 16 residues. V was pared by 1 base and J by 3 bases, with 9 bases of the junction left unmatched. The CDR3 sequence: CASSLVGGGKNYEQYF. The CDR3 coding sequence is TGTGCCAGCAGCTTAGTTGGGGGAGGGAAGAACTACGAGCAGTACTTC. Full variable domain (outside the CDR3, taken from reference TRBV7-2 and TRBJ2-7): GAGVSQSPSNKVTEKGKDVELRCDPISGHTALYWYRQSLGQGLEFLIYFQGNSAPDKSGLPSDRFSAERTGGSVSTLTIQRTQQEDSAVYLCASSLVGGGKNYEQYFGPGTRLTVT.